Below are 32 T cell receptor beta chains sequenced from a single sample in a study of post-analysis software for immune sequencing data. These TCRs are of unknown antigen specificity. Unique molecular identifiers were present in the TCR beta cDNA libraries. Each CDR3 protein gets one entry after TCRdb re-called the PCR reads with MiXCR. The data hold fewer than 850,000 distinct CDR3 sequences, with under 60% observed a single time. General study results and limits: Five TRBV segments, including TRBV5-6, TRBV5-1 and TRBV20-1, were more frequent in patients than controls.

Sequenced material: blood. The receptors were gathered from a girl aged 5 to 17 with multiple sclerosis.

The CDR3, as DNA: TGCAGCGTTGAGGGTCTTACCGAAGCTTTCTTT. This gives the protein CSVEGLTEAFF. The chain joins TRBV29-1 to TRBJ1-1, with D unresolved. Germline V gives CDR1 SQVTM, CDR2 ANQGSEA. This CDR3 is 11 amino acids long. With 3 bases removed from V and 8 bases from J, the gap between germline ends came to 10 bases. Filled out from reference TRBV29-1 and TRBJ1-1, the complete variable domain reads SAVISQKPSRDICQRGTSLTIQCQVDSQVTMMFWYRQQPGQSLTLIATANQGSEATYESGFVIDKFPISRPNLTFSTLTVSNMSPEDSSIYLCSVEGLTEAFFGQGTRLTVV.

The V and J genes are TRBV11-2 and TRBJ2-3; 13 bases are a match to TRBD2. V was pared by 0 bases and J by 6 bases, with 21 bases of the junction left unmatched. CDR1 and CDR2 (germline): SGHAT, FQNNGV. This CDR3 has 22 amino acids. In DNA, the CDR3 is TGTGCCAGCAGCTTAGAAAGGGGCGGCACTAGCGGGAGGGCCATAAGGACCGATACGCAGTATTTT. It yields the protein CASSLERGGTSGRAIRTDTQYF.

This clonotype occurred a few times. The V and J genes are TRBV20-1 and TRBJ2-7; maybe TRBD1 (6 bases). The ends were cut back, 3 bases at V and 4 bases at J, with 19 bases in the middle. The germline V gene encodes CDR1 DFQATT and CDR2 SNEGSKA (reference sequence). The CDR3 is 15 residues long. The DNA for the CDR3 is TGCAGTGCTAGGTGGGGGAGACAGGTTGTATACGAGCAGTACTTC. Translating it yields CSARWGRQVVYEQYF.

This clonotype was counted ten times or more. The CDR3 DNA reads as TGCAGTGCTAGACCCCCGGGACACCGAAACTATGGCTACACCTTC. As protein: CSARPPGHRNYGYTF. V is TRBV20-1 and J is TRBJ1-2; weak D call: TRBD1 (6 bases). The CDR3 is made up of 15 amino acids. Germline loops: CDR1 DFQATT, CDR2 SNEGSKA (reference sequence). The V and J ends lost 2 bases and 2 bases respectively, with 15 bases between them.

As regards this clonotype: At one end, the junction sequence differs from germline, possibly due to a read error. The rearrangement joins TRBV20-1 to TRBJ1-2; weak D call: TRBD1 (6 bases). This CDR3 is 13 amino acids long. Germline V lookup: CDR1 DFQATT, CDR2 SNEGSKA (reference sequence). CDR3 DNA sequence: TGCAGCGCTAGAAACAGGGTTAACTATGGCTACACCTTC. Its protein is CSARNRVNYGYTF.

This clonotype was seen only once. The CDR3 protein is CASSPPGAGVVEQYF. Written as DNA, the CDR3 is TGTGCCAGCAGTCCCCCCGGGGCGGGAGTAGTCGAGCAGTACTTC. This rearrangement joins TRBV27 to TRBJ2-7; 7 bases line up with TRBD2. This CDR3 has 15 residues. Losses at the gene ends were 5 bases for V and 6 bases for J; bases not matched to a gene: 13. Germline V gives CDR1 MNHEY, CDR2 SMNVEV (reference sequence).

The V call is TRBV13, the J call TRBJ2-7; D may be TRBD1 or TRBD2 (6 bases each). The CDR3 totals 14 residues. Germline V lookup: CDR1 PRHDT, CDR2 FYEKMQ (reference sequence). V lost 3 bases and J lost 3, with 12 bases in between. The CDR3 DNA sequence: TGTGCCAGCAGCTTGGAGGGGACAATCTACGAGCAGTACTTC. Its translation: CASSLEGTIYEQYF.

This clonotype has more than one count but fewer than ten. The chain links TRBV29-1 to TRBJ2-4; D gene ambiguous. The CDR3 sequence is 12 residues long. Germline CDR1 and CDR2: SQVTM and ANQGSEA. Trimming pared 6 bases from V and 6 bases from J, leaving 12 bases between. The CDR3 protein is CSVLAPRNIQYF. In DNA form, the CDR3 reads TGCAGCGTCCTTGCCCCCCGAAACATTCAGTACTTC.

The rearrangement links TRBV18 to TRBJ2-7, with a tentative D call TRBD2 (5 bases). V dropped 5 bases and J dropped 5 bases, with 13 bases sitting between them. The CDR3 is 13 amino acids. Germline loops: CDR1 KGHSH, CDR2 LQKENI. The CDR3 protein is CASSSDSGNEQYF. The CDR3, as DNA: TGTGCCAGCTCATCGGACTCTGGCAACGAGCAGTACTTC.

The J gene is TRBJ2-7, the V gene TRBV25-1, with 8 bases fitting TRBD2. V trimming: 4 bases; J trimming: 5 bases; junction bases outside the gene matches: 1. Germline values: CDR1 MGHDK, CDR2 SYGVNS. The CDR3 loop spans 12 amino acids. This CDR3 reads CASSAGGDEQYF. The DNA of the CDR3 is TGTGCCAGCAGTGCCGGGGGGGACGAGCAGTACTTC.

V is TRBV12-3 or TRBV12-4 and J is TRBJ2-1; maybe TRBD2 (6 bases). The CDR3 sequence is 16 residues long. With 0 bases removed from V and 7 bases from J, the gap between germline ends came to 16 bases. CDR3 sequence reads: CASSLARRGRENEQFF. DNA for the CDR3: TGTGCCAGCAGTTTAGCGCGGAGGGGACGAGAAAATGAGCAGTTCTTC.

This clonotype has more than one count but fewer than ten. The chain carries TRBV29-1 and TRBJ2-3; TRBD2 aligns across 11 bases. The junction had 5 bases not matched to a gene; V was cut back by 6 bases and J by 6 bases. This CDR3 region has 13 residues. Germline CDR1 and CDR2: SQVTM and ANQGSEA. The CDR3 bases are TGCAGCGTGGTAGCGGGAGGGCTTGATACGCAGTATTTT. Residues: CSVVAGGLDTQYF.

The chain joins TRBV20-1 to TRBJ2-5, with D possibly being TRBD1 (5 bases). The CDR3 has 14 residues. Trimming removed 3 bases at V and 5 bases at J, with 16 bases between. Looked up from germline, CDR1 is DFQATT and CDR2 is SNEGSKA (reference sequence). In DNA form, the CDR3 reads TGCAGTGCTAGGGACCCCGGACATACGGAGACCCAGTACTTC. Translated: CSARDPGHTETQYF.

This clonotype was counted only a few times. The chain carries TRBV21-1 and TRBJ1-2; the listed D gene, TRBD1, was not tested against the DNA. TRBV21-1 constitutes a pseudogene. This CDR3 is 17 amino acids long. The CDR3 reads CASSKAGTSFGSYGYTF. The CDR3 nucleotides are TGTGCCAGCAGCAAAGCCGGGACCTCGTTTGGAAGCTATGGCTACACCTTC.

This clonotype has just a few counts. The chain combines TRBV10-3 with TRBJ2-7; D is unresolved. Germline CDR1 ENHRY, CDR2 SYGVKD. Trimming removed 10 bases at V and 1 base at J, with 11 bases between. The CDR3 totals 12 residues. CDR3 DNA sequence: TGTGCCACTAAGTCTGATTCCTACGAGCAGTACTTC. It yields the protein CATKSDSYEQYF.

The gene calls are TRBV24-1 and TRBJ2-3, with 12 bases that match TRBD2. This CDR3 region has 17 residues. The V and J ends lost 3 bases and 6 bases, in that order; junction bases with no gene match: 9. The germline V gene has CDR1 KGHDR and CDR2 SFDVKD. CDR3 DNA sequence: TGTGCCACCAGTGATACTCGACTAGCGGGAGTCGGTGATACGCAGTATTTT. Its protein product is CATSDTRLAGVGDTQYF.

The chain couples TRBV7-8 to TRBJ2-7; the D is unclear. V shed 8 bases and J shed 4 bases, with 24 bases lying between them. The V gene's germline CDR1 is SGHVS and CDR2 FQNEAQ. This CDR3 region has 16 residues. CDR3 sequence reads: CASELSGRAVGYEQYF. The CDR3 nucleotides read TGTGCCAGCGAGCTCTCGGGTAGGGCGGTAGGGTACGAGCAGTACTTC.

This clonotype turned up a few times. This sequence joins TRBV20-1 and TRBJ2-1; D gene uncertain. The CDR3 loop spans 10 amino acids. Per the germline V gene, CDR1 is DFQATT and CDR2 is SNEGSKA (reference sequence). The V end was cut by 3 bases, the J end by 6 bases, with 3 bases between. CDR3 coding DNA: TGCAGTGCTAGGGCCAATGAGCAGTTCTTC. This translates into CSARANEQFF.

The genes are TRBV7-3 and TRBJ2-5; D gene ambiguous. The CDR3 covers 15 residues. The V gene lost 5 bases and the J gene lost 4 bases, with 17 bases spanning the gap. Germline lookup yields CDR1 SGHTA and CDR2 FQGTGA. The CDR3 bases are TGTGCCAGCAGCCCGCGTAGGCGCAATGGAGAGACCCAGTACTTC. This encodes CASSPRRRNGETQYF.

The chain couples TRBV29-1 to TRBJ2-3, with no clear D. CDR3 size: 13 residues. V was pared by 5 bases and J by 2 bases, with 11 bases between. Germline V gives CDR1 SQVTM, CDR2 ANQGSEA. In DNA form, the CDR3 reads TGCAGCGTTCCCGTCCGGATCACAGATACGCAGTATTTT. It codes for CSVPVRITDTQYF.

This clonotype was counted a few times. CDR3 sequence reads: CSARAYRASSYEQYF. The CDR3 nucleotides read TGCAGTGCTAGAGCCTACCGGGCCTCATCCTACGAGCAGTACTTC. The chain recombines TRBV20-1 with TRBJ2-7, with D uncertain. Germline V gene sequence: CDR1 DFQATT, CDR2 SNEGSKA (reference sequence). The CDR3 totals 15 residues. V lost 1 base and J lost 1, with 14 bases in between.

The chain joins TRBV10-3 to TRBJ2-5; tentative D call: TRBD1 (5 bases). The DNA end is a closer match to TRBJ2-7, so the J assignment may be wrong. This CDR3 comprises 15 residues. CDR1 and CDR2 (germline): ENHRY, SYGVKD. Here the CDR3 reads CAISGPGRDVHEQYF. DNA for the CDR3: TGTGCCATCAGTGGTCCGGGCAGGGATGTTCACGAGCAGTACTTC.

This clonotype has just a few counts. V and J are TRBV9 and TRBJ2-3; D is ambiguous. Germline loops: CDR1 SGDLS, CDR2 YYNGEE. The CDR3 length is 16 residues. Trimming pared 0 bases from V and 3 bases from J, leaving 14 bases between. The CDR3 region has the DNA TGTGCCAGCAGCGTAGAGAATAGTTTTGTAACAGATACGCAGTATTTT. Amino acids: CASSVENSFVTDTQYF.

The table lists this clonotype with a few counts. The V gene is TRBV29-1, the J gene TRBJ2-1; 8 positions match TRBD1. The CDR3 sequence is 14 residues long. V trimming: 4 bases; J trimming: 3 bases; junction bases outside the gene matches: 5. From germline, CDR1 is SQVTM and CDR2 ANQGSEA. The CDR3 protein is CSVGTGLDYNEQFF. CDR3 DNA: TGCAGCGTTGGGACAGGGTTGGACTACAATGAGCAGTTCTTC.

J is TRBJ1-2 and V is TRBV19, with 9 positions matching TRBD1. Germline V gene sequence: CDR1 LNHDA, CDR2 SQIVND (reference sequence). The CDR3 runs to 15 residues. V lost 6 bases, J lost 3 bases, and 8 bases stayed unmatched. CDR3 loop: CASSAGTGQDYGYTF. As DNA, the CDR3 is TGTGCCAGTAGCGCCGGGACAGGGCAAGACTATGGCTACACCTTC.

V and J are TRBV20-1 and TRBJ2-5; 9 positions agree with TRBD2. The junction had 6 bases not matched to a gene; V was cut back by 1 base and J by 3 bases. Germline loops: CDR1 DFQATT, CDR2 SNEGSKA (reference sequence). The CDR3 contains 15 residues. The CDR3 reads CSARVPLAGKETQYF. The CDR3 DNA reads TGCAGTGCTAGAGTACCCCTAGCGGGAAAAGAGACCCAGTACTTC.

This clonotype occurred a few times. The gene calls are TRBV2 and TRBJ2-7; unclear D gene. The germline V and J ends were trimmed by 1 base and 2 bases, with 9 bases remaining between them. CDR3 length: 14 residues. The V gene's germline CDR1 is SNHLY and CDR2 FYNNEI. The CDR3 coding sequence is TGTGCCAGCAGTGAAGATGTGGTTACCTACGAGCAGTACTTC. This translates into CASSEDVVTYEQYF.

This rearrangement joins TRBV4-1 to TRBJ2-7, with 8 bases identical to TRBD1. This CDR3 comprises 16 residues. The V gene's germline CDR1 is MGHRA and CDR2 YSYEKL. J gave up 3 bases and V 3 bases, and 10 bases lay outside the gene matches. The CDR3 bases are TGCGCCAGCAGCCAGGGAACCGGGACAGGCCTCTACGAGCAGTACTTC. The encoded protein is CASSQGTGTGLYEQYF.

The chain uses TRBV10-3 and TRBJ2-2; D ambiguous. The CDR3 has 14 amino acids. V shed 0 bases and J shed 5 bases, with 7 bases lying between them. Germline V CDR1 and CDR2: ENHRY, SYGVKD. The CDR3 is CAISESADTGELFF. CDR3 in DNA: TGTGCCATCAGTGAGTCGGCGGATACCGGGGAGCTGTTTTTT.

V usage is TRBV28 and J usage is TRBJ1-2, with D uncertain. With 8 bases removed from V and 0 bases from J, the gap between germline ends came to 19 bases. The CDR3 covers 16 residues. CDR1 and CDR2 from the germline V gene are MDHEN and SYDVKM. The CDR3 region has the DNA TGTGCCAGCTTACCCGTAGTCCGGGGAACTAACTATGGCTACACCTTC. Residues: CASLPVVRGTNYGYTF.

The V and J genes are TRBV7-9 and TRBJ2-7; a weak D match, TRBD1 (6 bases). V was pared by 1 base and J by 3 bases, with 19 bases between. CDR3 size: 17 residues. Germline lookup yields CDR1 SEHNR and CDR2 FQNEAQ (reference sequence). CDR3 region: CASSLVGGTKKGYEQYF. The CDR3 DNA follows: TGTGCCAGCAGCTTAGTAGGGGGAACTAAAAAGGGCTACGAGCAGTACTTC. Supplemented by reference TRBV7-9 and TRBJ2-7, the full variable domain reads DTGVSQNPRHKITKRGQNVTFRCDPISEHNRLYWYRQTLGQGPEFLTYFQNEAQLEKSRLLSDRFSAERPKGSFSTLEIQRTEQGDSAMYLCASSLVGGTKKGYEQYFGPGTRLTVT.

The J gene is TRBJ2-3, the V gene TRBV7-2; D not certain. The V end was cut by 3 bases, the J end by 2 bases, with 6 bases between. The CDR3 spans 13 residues. Germline assignment: CDR1 SGHTA and CDR2 FQGNSA. The CDR3 region is CASSFTNTDTQYF. Here the CDR3 DNA reads TGTGCCAGCAGCTTTACTAACACAGATACGCAGTATTTT.